These T cell receptor beta chains were read from a single sample in a study of cytomegalovirus exposure and HLA in healthy donors. Clones were sequenced by immunoSEQ multiplex PCR, and TCRdb holds only the in-frame ones, with some missing. The sample records 200,000 to 250,000 clones, over 75% being singletons. The sample taken for sequencing was PBMCs. Receptors originate from a human donor in good health. Each CDR3 is given with its conserved first and last residue. A D gene is named only where the DNA matches it firmly.

-,TRBJ2-5,TRBV28,TGTGCCAGCAGTTTCCCCGTGACAGGACTTCAAGAGACCCAGTACTTC,CASSFPVTGLQETQYF
TRBD2,TRBJ2-5,TRBV7-2,TGTGCCAGCAGCTGGGGACTAGCGGGCCCAGCGACCCAGTACTTC,CASSWGLAGPATQYF
TRBD2,TRBJ2-7,TRBV9,TGTGCCAGCAGCTCACGGACTAGCGGGTCTATCTACGAGCAGTACTTC,CASSSRTSGSIYEQYF
TRBD2,TRBJ2-1,TRBV5-4,TGTGCCAGCAGCAAGGGACTAGCGGATACCTACAATGAGCAGTTCTTC,CASSKGLADTYNEQFF
TRBD1,TRBJ1-1,TRBV11-3,TGTGCCAGCAGCGATACACAGGGGAGGAACACTGAAGCTTTCTTT,CASSDTQGRNTEAFF
-,TRBJ2-1,TRBV11-2,TGTGCCAGCAGCTACTCTAGCTCTTGGAGGAATGAGCAGTTCTTC,CASSYSSSWRNEQFF
TRBD2,TRBJ2-1,TRBV7-3,TGTGCCAGCAGCTTAACCGTTCGGACTAGCGGGAACCCAGGGGGAGAGCAGTTCTTC,CASSLTVRTSGNPGGEQFF
TRBD1,TRBJ1-2,TRBV25-1,TGTGCCAGCAGTGGGTGGACAGGGAAAAACTATGGCTACACCTTC,CASSGWTGKNYGYTF
-,TRBJ2-4,TRBV4-3,TGCGCCAGCAGCCAAGAAGACTGGGTAGCCAAAAACATTCAGTACTTC,CASSQEDWVAKNIQYF
TRBD1,TRBJ1-2,TRBV4-3,TGCGCCAGCAGCCAAGATGGACAGGCCAGCTATGGCTACACCTTC,CASSQDGQASYGYTF
TRBD2,TRBJ2-3,TRBV10-1,TGCGCCAGGTTCGCCGGGAGGACTAGCGTAAGCACAGATACGCAGTATTTT,CARFAGRTSVSTDTQYF
TRBD2,TRBJ2-1,TRBV7-9,TGTGCCAGCAGACTAGCGGGAGGGCCATTTAATGAGCAGTTCTTC,CASRLAGGPFNEQFF
-,TRBJ2-1,TRBV30,TGTGCCTGGAGGATGAGCGATGAGCAGTTCTTC,CAWRMSDEQFF
-,TRBJ2-5,TRBV6-5,TGTGCCAGCAGCAACGGACAGAGCTGGGAGACCCAGTACTTC,CASSNGQSWETQYF
-,TRBJ2-3,TRBV5-1,TGCGCCAGCAGCCCAAATGCTGGGCCCGTGACAGATACGCAGTATTTT,CASSPNAGPVTDTQYF
TRBD2,TRBJ2-7,TRBV15,TGTGCCACCAGCCCCGAGACTAGCGGGAGTTATAAGTACTTC,CATSPETSGSYKYF
-,TRBJ2-5,TRBV28,TGTGCCAGCAGCTCATCGGGGGAGACCCAGTACTTC,CASSSSGETQYF